This paragraph covers one T cell receptor (beta chain) sequence. What it recognizes is unknown. These data come from a study of identical twins. Study-level points and caveats: Cross-sectional statistical analysis was relied on for the conclusions, without the same donors being followed. It was possible that invariant MAIT and iNKT cells partly confounded the zero-insertion analyses.

Addition of a universal primer site occurred through template switching, and cDNA carried unique molecular identifiers. TCRdb re-derived calls from the 5' RACE reads in MiXCR, one entry per CDR3 protein. The sample includes about 500,000 distinct CDR3 sequences, 13% to 15% of them seen just once. Trimming cost V 8 bases and J 10 bases, with 21 bases left between them. The CDR3 is made up of 14 amino acids. Germline V lookup: CDR1 SGHAT, CDR2 FQNNGV. In addition, the sample was reused for a study of yellow fever vaccine responses in identical twins.

The receptor's source is a woman aged 18-30 years in good health. This chain links TRBV11-2 with TRBJ2-1; weak D call: TRBD1 (6 bases). Sequenced material: CD4+ T cells sorted from blood. Here the CDR3 DNA reads TGTGCCAGCGGGGCTTCGATCCCAACAGGGGAGCAGTTCTTC. This translates into CASGASIPTGEQFF.